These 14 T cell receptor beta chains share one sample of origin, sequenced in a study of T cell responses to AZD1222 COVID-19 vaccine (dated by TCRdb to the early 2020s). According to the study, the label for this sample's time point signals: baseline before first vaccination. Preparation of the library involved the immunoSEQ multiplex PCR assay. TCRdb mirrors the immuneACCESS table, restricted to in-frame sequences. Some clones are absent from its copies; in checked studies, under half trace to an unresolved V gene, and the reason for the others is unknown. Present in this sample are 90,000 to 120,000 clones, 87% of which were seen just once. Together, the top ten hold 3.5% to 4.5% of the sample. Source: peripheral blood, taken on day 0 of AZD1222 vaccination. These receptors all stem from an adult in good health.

Here the CDR3 reads CASSPWDFPSNQPQHF. In DNA form, the CDR3 reads TGTGCCAGCAGCCCATGGGACTTTCCTAGCAATCAGCCCCAGCATTTT. V and J are TRBV7-9 and TRBJ1-5; possibly TRBD1 for D (5 bases). V lost 5 bases and J 0 bases, leaving 14 bases between the germline ends. CDR1 and CDR2 (germline): SEHNR, FQNEAQ (reference sequence). The CDR3 runs 16 residues. The full variable domain, in which reference TRBV7-9 and TRBJ1-5 provide the parts outside the CDR3, is DTGVSQNPRHKITKRGQNVTFRCDPISEHNRLYWYRQTLGQGPEFLTYFQNEAQLEKSRLLSDRFSAERPKGSFSTLEIQRTEQGDSAMYLCASSPWDFPSNQPQHFGDGTRLSIL.

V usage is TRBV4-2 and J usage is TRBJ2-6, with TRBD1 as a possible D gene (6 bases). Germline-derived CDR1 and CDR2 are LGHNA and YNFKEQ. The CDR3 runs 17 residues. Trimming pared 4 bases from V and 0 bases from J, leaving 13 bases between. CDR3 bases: TGTGCCAGCAGCCGAGAAGGGGGAAACTCTGGGGCCAACGTCCTGACTTTC. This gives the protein CASSREGGNSGANVLTF.

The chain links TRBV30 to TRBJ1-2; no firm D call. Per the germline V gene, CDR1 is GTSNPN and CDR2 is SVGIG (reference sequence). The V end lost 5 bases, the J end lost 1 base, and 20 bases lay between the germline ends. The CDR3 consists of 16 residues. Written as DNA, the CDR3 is TGTGCCTGGTATTATACTGGGCCAGAACTTAACTATGGCTACACCTTC. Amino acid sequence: CAWYYTGPELNYGYTF.

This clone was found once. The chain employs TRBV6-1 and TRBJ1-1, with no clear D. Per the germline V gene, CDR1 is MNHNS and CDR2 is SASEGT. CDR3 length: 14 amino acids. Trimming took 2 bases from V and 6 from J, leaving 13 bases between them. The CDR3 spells CASSEYIMSAEAFF. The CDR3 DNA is TGTGCCAGCAGTGAATACATTATGAGCGCTGAAGCTTTCTTT.

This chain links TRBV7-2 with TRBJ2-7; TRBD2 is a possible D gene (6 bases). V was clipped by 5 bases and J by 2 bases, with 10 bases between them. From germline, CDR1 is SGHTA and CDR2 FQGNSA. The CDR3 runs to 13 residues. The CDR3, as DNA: TGTGCCAGCAGCCAGGGACTTACCTACGAGCAGTACTTC. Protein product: CASSQGLTYEQYF. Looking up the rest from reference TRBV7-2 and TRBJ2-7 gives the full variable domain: GAGVSQSPSNKVTEKGKDVELRCDPISGHTALYWYRQSLGQGLEFLIYFQGNSAPDKSGLPSDRFSAERTGGSVSTLTIQRTQQEDSAVYLCASSQGLTYEQYFGPGTRLTVT.

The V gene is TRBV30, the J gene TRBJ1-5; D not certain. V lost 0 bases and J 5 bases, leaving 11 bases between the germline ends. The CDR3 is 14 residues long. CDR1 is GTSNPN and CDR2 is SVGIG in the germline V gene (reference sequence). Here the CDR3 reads CAWSVQIGDQPQHF. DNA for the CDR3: TGTGCCTGGAGTGTACAAATTGGGGATCAGCCCCAGCATTTT.

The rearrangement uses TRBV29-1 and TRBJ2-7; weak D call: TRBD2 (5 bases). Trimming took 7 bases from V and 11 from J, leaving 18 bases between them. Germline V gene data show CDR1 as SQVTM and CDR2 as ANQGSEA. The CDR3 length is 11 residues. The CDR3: CSASGGNGEYF. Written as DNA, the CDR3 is TGCAGCGCCTCTGGTGGAAACGGGGAGTACTTC.

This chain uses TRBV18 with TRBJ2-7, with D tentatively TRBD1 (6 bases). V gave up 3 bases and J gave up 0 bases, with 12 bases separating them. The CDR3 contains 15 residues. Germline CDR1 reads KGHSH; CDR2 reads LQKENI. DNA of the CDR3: TGTGCCAGCTCACCTACACAGGGCCTCTCCTACGAGCAGTACTTC. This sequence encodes CASSPTQGLSYEQYF.

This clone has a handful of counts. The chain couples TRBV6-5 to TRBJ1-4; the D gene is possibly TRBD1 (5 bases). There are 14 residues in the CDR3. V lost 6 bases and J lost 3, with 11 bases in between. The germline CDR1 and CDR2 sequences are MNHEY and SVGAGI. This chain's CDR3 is CASSQGNSNEKLFF. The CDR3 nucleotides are TGTGCCAGCAGCCAGGGAAATTCTAATGAAAAACTGTTTTTT.

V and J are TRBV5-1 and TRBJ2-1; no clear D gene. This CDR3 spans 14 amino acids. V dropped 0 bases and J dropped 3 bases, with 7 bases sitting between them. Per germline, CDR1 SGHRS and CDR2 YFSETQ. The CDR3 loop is CASSLEANYNEQFF. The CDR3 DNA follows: TGCGCCAGCAGCTTGGAGGCGAACTACAATGAGCAGTTCTTC.

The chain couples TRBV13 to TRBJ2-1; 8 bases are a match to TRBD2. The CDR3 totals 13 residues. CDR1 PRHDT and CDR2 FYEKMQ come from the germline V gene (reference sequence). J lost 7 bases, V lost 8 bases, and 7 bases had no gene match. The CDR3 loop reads CASVPGGGNEQFF. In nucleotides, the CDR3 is TGTGCCAGCGTCCCCGGGGGGGGTAATGAGCAGTTCTTC.

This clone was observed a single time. CDR3 sequence: CASSDSKAGSNEQFF. DNA for the CDR3: TGTGCCAGCAGTGACTCGAAGGCAGGGTCCAATGAGCAGTTCTTC. The chain links TRBV6-4 to TRBJ2-1; maybe TRBD1 (5 bases). This CDR3 has 15 residues. The V and J ends lost 0 bases and 6 bases respectively, with 12 bases between them. Germline V gives CDR1 MRHNA, CDR2 SNTAGT.

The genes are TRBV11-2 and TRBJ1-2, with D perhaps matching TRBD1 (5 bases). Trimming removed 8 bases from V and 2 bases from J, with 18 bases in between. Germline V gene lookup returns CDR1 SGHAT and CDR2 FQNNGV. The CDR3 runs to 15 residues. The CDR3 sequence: CASGAFPTQNYGYTF. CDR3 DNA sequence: TGTGCCAGCGGGGCCTTCCCGACGCAAAACTATGGCTACACCTTC.

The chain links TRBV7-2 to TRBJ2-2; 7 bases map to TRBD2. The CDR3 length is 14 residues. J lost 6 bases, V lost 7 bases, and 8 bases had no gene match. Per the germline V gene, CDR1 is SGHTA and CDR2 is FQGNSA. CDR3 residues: CASTGGLRPGELFF. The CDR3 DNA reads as TGTGCCAGCACCGGGGGACTACGGCCCGGGGAGCTGTTTTTT.